This T cell receptor beta chain was found in a study of blood T cell repertoires in COVID-19. About the study: The study drew acute and convalescent COVID-19 samples from the United States, Italy and Spain. Nucleic acid was either cDNA or gDNA, and it came from T cells, B-cell-depleted T cells, or PBMCs.

Germline V gives CDR1 MRHNA, CDR2 SNTAGT. J was trimmed by 3 bases and V by 4 bases; bases with no gene match: 15. This CDR3 region has 18 residues. In the original analysis: Using reference gene primer amplification, nucleated cell counts were estimated. Some clones are missing from TCRdb's copy, which holds only in-frame ones; the method was immunoSEQ multiplex PCR. That table furnishes V, J and clone size, whereas the DNA furnished D and trimming. The sample consists of some 64,000 clones, around 70% of them appearing once. The Seattle patients, enrolled during active infection, were followed longitudinally. Only a few counts were recorded for this clone.

Sequencing input: peripheral blood. The V and J genes are TRBV6-4 and TRBJ2-1, with TRBD1 identical over 7 bases. The TCR originated in a woman in her 70s with COVID-19, enrolled during active disease. DNA for the CDR3: TGTGCCAGCAGTGGAAGCTCGGGACAGATTAGTAACTACAATGAGCAGTTCTTC. Protein sequence: CASSGSSGQISNYNEQFF.